Below, 3 T cell receptor beta chains from the same sample are listed, as sequenced in a study of OX40 agonist ivuxolimab in advanced cancers. The protocol was immunoSEQ multiplex PCR, while the TCRdb copy is restricted to in-frame clones and leaves out a portion. The repertoire holds around 69,000 clones, with 80% to 90% as singletons. The sequencing here drew on CD4+ or CD8+ T cells sorted from blood, taken in a trial of the OX40 agonist ivuxolimab. The receptors were gathered from an adult with an advanced solid tumor such as melanoma, head and neck, liver or kidney cancer.

The count of this clone is one. The V gene is TRBV5-6, the J gene TRBJ2-3; TRBD1 matches 7 bases. Germline-derived CDR1 and CDR2 are SGHDT and YYEEEE. The ends lost 1 base at V and 7 bases at J; junction bases unmatched: 6. This CDR3 has 14 residues. CDR3 bases: TGTGCCAGCAGCTTGAACAGGGGACGAAATACGCAGTATTTT. Its protein is CASSLNRGRNTQYF.

The chain employs TRBV19 and TRBJ2-5; D not certain. V shed 4 bases and J shed 1 base, with 10 bases lying between them. Germline V gene sequence: CDR1 LNHDA, CDR2 SQIVND (reference sequence). The CDR3 length is 14 residues. In DNA form, the CDR3 reads TGTGCCAGTAGTAAACGTCAAACCCAAGAGACCCAGTACTTC. The encoded protein is CASSKRQTQETQYF.

The chain carries TRBV30 and TRBJ1-3; D is unclear. Per germline, CDR1 GTSNPN and CDR2 SVGIG (reference sequence). The CDR3 has 12 amino acids. V was clipped by 4 bases and J by 0 bases, with 4 bases between them. This chain's CDR3 is CAWKRSGNTIYF. Here the CDR3 DNA reads TGTGCCTGGAAGCGCTCTGGAAACACCATATATTTT.